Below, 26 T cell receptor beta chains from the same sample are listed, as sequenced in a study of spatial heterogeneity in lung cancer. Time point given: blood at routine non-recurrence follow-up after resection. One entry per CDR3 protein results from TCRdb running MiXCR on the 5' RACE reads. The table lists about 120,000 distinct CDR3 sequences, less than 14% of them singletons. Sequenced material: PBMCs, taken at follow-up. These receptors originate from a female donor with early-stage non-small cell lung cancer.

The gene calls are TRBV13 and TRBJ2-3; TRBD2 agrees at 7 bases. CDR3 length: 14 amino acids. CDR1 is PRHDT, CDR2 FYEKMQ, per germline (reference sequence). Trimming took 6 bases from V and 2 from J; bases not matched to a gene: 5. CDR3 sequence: CASRIRDYTDTQYF. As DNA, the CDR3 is TGTGCCAGCAGGATCCGGGACTACACAGATACGCAGTATTTT.

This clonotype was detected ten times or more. CDR3 sequence reads: CSARAGPGELFF. The CDR3, as DNA: TGCAGTGCTAGAGCGGGCCCCGGGGAGCTGTTTTTT. V usage is TRBV20-1 and J usage is TRBJ2-2; D call uncertain. CDR1 is DFQATT and CDR2 is SNEGSKA in the germline V gene (reference sequence). V lost 1 base and J 6 bases, leaving 6 bases between the germline ends. The CDR3 covers 12 residues.

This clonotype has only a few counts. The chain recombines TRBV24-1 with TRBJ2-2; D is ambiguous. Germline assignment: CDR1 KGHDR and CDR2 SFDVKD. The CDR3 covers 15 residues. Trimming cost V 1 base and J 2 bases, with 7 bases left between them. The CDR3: CATSDFGRNTGELFF. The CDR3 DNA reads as TGTGCCACCAGTGATTTCGGCCGTAACACCGGGGAGCTGTTTTTT.

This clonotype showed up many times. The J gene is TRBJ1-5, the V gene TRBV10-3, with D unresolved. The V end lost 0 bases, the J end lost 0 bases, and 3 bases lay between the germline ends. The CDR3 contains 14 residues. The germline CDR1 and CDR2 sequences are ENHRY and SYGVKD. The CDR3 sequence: CAISESGSNQPQHF. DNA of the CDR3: TGTGCCATCAGTGAGTCGGGTAGCAATCAGCCCCAGCATTTT.

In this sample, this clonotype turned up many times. The CDR3 loop is CASSLGEVTEAFF. The CDR3 coding sequence is TGTGCCAGCAGCTTGGGGGAGGTCACTGAAGCTTTCTTT. This chain links TRBV7-9 with TRBJ1-1; tentative D call: TRBD1 (5 bases). Trimming stripped 3 bases from V and 4 bases from J, with 9 bases between. Per germline, CDR1 SEHNR and CDR2 FQNEAQ (reference sequence). The CDR3 sequence is 13 residues long.

The CDR3 spells CASSSGPESPREKLFF. The CDR3 DNA follows: TGTGCCAGCAGCTCCGGACCAGAAAGCCCTCGGGAAAAACTGTTTTTT. V and J are TRBV11-2 and TRBJ1-4, with D unclear. With 4 bases removed from V and 8 bases from J, the gap between germline ends came to 20 bases. The CDR3 is made up of 16 amino acids. The germline V gene has CDR1 SGHAT and CDR2 FQNNGV. The whole variable domain, remainder taken from reference TRBV11-2 and TRBJ1-4, is EAGVAQSPRYKIIEKRQSVAFWCNPISGHATLYWYQQILGQGPKLLIQFQNNGVVDDSQLPKDRFSAERLKGVDSTLKIQPAKLEDSAVYLCASSSGPESPREKLFFGSGTQLSVL.

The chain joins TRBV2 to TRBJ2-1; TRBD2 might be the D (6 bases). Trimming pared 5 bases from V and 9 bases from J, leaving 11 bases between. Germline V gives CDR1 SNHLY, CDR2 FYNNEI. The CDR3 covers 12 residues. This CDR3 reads CASSRLVGEQFF. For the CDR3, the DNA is TGTGCCAGCAGTCGACTAGTCGGTGAGCAGTTCTTC.

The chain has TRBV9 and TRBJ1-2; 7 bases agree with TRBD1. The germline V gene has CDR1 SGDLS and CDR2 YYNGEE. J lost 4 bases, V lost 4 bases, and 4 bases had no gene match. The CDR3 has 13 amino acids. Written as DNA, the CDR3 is TGTGCCAGCAGCAACAGGGGTGGCTATGGCTACACCTTC. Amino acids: CASSNRGGYGYTF.

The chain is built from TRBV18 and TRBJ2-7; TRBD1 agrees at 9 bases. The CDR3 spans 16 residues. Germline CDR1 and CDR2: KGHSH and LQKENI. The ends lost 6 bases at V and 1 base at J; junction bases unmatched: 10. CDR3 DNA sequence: TGTGCCAGCTCCCAGACAGGGGGTACACCGTCCTACGAGCAGTACTTC. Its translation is CASSQTGGTPSYEQYF.

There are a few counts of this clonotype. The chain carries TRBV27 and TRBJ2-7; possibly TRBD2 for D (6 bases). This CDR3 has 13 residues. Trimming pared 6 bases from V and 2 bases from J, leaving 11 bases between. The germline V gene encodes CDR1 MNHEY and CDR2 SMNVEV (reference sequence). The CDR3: CASSRDFTYEQYF. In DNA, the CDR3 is TGTGCCAGCAGCCGGGACTTTACCTACGAGCAGTACTTC.

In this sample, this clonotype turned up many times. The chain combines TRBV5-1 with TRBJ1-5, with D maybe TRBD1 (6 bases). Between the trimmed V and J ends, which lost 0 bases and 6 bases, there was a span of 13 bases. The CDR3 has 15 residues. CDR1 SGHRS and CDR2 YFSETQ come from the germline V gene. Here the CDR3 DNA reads TGCGCCAGCAGCTTGGAGTGGGGAGGGGGTCAGCCCCAGCATTTT. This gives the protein CASSLEWGGGQPQHF.

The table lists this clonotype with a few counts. The CDR3 DNA sequence: TGTGCCAGCAGTTTCCCCTACCCAAAGTGGGCCAAAAACATTCAGTACTTC. Amino acids: CASSFPYPKWAKNIQYF. The chain links TRBV12-3 or TRBV12-4 to TRBJ2-4; D unresolved. V was cut by 3 bases and J by 1 base, with 16 bases left in between. This CDR3 comprises 17 residues.

The CDR3 protein is CSARLGILNTEAFF. The CDR3 bases are TGCAGTGCCCGACTGGGGATCTTGAACACTGAAGCTTTCTTT. The rearrangement uses TRBV20-1 and TRBJ1-1; D gene uncertain. Germline values: CDR1 DFQATT, CDR2 SNEGSKA (reference sequence). This CDR3 spans 14 amino acids. Trimming pared 6 bases from V and 0 bases from J, leaving 14 bases between.

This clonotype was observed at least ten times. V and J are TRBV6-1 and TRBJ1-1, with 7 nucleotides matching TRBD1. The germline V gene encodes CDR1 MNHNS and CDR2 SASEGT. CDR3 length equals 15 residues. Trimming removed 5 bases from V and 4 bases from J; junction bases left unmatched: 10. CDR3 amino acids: CASSLHRGRSTEAFF. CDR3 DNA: TGTGCCAGCAGTCTTCACAGGGGTAGATCCACTGAAGCTTTCTTT.

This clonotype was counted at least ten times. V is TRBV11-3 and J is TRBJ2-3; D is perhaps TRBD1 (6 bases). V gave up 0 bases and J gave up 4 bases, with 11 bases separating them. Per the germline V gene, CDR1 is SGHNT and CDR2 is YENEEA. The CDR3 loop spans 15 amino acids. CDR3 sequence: CASSLDLAGADTQYF. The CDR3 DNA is TGTGCCAGCAGCTTAGATCTCGCAGGGGCAGATACGCAGTATTTT.

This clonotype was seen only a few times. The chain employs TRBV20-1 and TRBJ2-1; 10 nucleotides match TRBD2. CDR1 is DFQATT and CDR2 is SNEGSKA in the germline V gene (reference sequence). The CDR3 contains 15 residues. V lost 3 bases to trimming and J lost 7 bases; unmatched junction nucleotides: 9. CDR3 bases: TGCAGTGCTAGTTCACTAGCGGGAATAGAGAATGAGCAGTTCTTC. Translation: CSASSLAGIENEQFF.

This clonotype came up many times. The CDR3 DNA reads TGCGCCAGCAGCTTACAGCGGGGCCGGGGAGATACGCAGTATTTT. Translating gives CASSLQRGRGDTQYF. The chain uses TRBV5-1 and TRBJ2-3; 7 positions match TRBD2. Trimming cost V 2 bases and J 5 bases; bases outside gene matches: 8. The CDR3 length is 15 residues. Germline V gives CDR1 SGHRS, CDR2 YFSETQ.

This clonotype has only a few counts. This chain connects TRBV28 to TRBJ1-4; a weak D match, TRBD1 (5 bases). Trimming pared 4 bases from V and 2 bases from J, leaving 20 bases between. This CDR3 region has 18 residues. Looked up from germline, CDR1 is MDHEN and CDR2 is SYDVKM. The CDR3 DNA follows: TGTGCCAGCAGTTACCTACGCCGGGCCAAGGGGACTAATGAAAAACTGTTTTTT. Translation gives CASSYLRRAKGTNEKLFF.

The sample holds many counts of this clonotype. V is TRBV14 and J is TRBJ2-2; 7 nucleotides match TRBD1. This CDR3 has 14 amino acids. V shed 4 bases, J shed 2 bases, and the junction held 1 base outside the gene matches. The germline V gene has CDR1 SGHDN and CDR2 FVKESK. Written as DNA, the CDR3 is TGTGCCAGCAGCCGGGACAGCAACACCGGGGAGCTGTTTTTT. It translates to CASSRDSNTGELFF.

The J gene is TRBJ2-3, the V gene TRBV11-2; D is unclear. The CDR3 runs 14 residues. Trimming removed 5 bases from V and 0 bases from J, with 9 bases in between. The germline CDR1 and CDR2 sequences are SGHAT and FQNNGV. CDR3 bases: TGTGCCAGCAGCACCGGGCCAAGCACAGATACGCAGTATTTT. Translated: CASSTGPSTDTQYF.

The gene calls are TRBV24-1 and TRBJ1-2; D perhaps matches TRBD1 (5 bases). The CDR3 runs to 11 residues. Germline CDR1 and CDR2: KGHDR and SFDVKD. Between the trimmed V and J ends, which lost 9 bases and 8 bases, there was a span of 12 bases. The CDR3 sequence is CATRWDEGYTF. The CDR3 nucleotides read TGTGCCACCCGCTGGGACGAAGGCTACACCTTC.

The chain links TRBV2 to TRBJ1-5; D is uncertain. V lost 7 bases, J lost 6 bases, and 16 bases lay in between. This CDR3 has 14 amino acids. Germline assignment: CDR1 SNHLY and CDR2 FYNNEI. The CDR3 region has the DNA TGTGCCAGCACCGAGGTCCGTTCCTTTCAGCCCCAGCATTTT. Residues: CASTEVRSFQPQHF. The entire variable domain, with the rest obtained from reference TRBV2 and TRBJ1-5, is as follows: EPEVTQTPSHQVTQMGQEVILRCVPISNHLYFYWYRQILGQKVEFLVSFYNNEISEKSEIFDDQFSVERPDGSNFTLKIRSTKLEDSAMYFCASTEVRSFQPQHFGDGTRLSIL.

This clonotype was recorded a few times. In nucleotides, the CDR3 is TGCGCCAGCAGCCCGGGACAGGGCGCTGAAGCTTTCTTT. Translated, it gives CASSPGQGAEAFF. The rearrangement links TRBV5-1 to TRBJ1-1; 9 nucleotides align to TRBD1. The CDR3 is made up of 13 amino acids. The germline V gene encodes CDR1 SGHRS and CDR2 YFSETQ. The V segment lost 4 bases and the J segment 6 bases; nucleotides outside the gene matches: 4.

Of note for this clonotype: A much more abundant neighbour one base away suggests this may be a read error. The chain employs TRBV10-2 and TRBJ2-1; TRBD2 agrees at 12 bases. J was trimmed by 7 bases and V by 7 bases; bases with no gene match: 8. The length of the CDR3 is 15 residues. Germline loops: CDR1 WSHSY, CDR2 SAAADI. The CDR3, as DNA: TGCGCCAGCACTGACGGACTAGCGGGAAAAAATGAGCAGTTCTTC. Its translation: CASTDGLAGKNEQFF.

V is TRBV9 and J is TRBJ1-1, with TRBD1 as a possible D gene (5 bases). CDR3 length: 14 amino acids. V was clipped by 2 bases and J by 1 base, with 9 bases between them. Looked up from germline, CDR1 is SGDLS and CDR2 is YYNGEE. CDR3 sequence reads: CASSVLQENTEAFF. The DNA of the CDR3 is TGTGCCAGCAGCGTCTTACAGGAGAACACTGAAGCTTTCTTT.

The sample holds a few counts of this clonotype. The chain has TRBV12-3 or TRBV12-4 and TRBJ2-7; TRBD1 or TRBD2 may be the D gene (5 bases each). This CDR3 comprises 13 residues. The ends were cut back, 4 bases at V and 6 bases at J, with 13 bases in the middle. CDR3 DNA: TGTGCCAGCAGTTCCCGGTGGGACGGCGAGCAGTACGTC. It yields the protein CASSSRWDGEQYV.